Sequencing of this T cell receptor (beta chain) was carried out in a study of beta chain features in type 1 diabetes. The CDR3 runs 14 residues. Germline CDR1 and CDR2: SQVTM and ANQGSEA. V was trimmed by 4 bases and J by 0 bases, leaving 10 bases between them. Every bit of the isolated RNA underwent reverse transcription, so sequencing read expressed TCRB transcripts. Profiling relied on immunoSEQ multiplex PCR, and the TCRdb table lists in-frame clones only, not all of them. Here the sample spans 600,000 to 700,000 clones, around 12% being singletons. Whole-study results and caveats: cDNA sequencing could over-represent cells with high TCR expression. All four CD4+ subsets from Type 1 diabetes patients carried moderately but significantly shorter TCRB CDR3s. Type 1 diabetes patients showed fewer insertions and more deletions at VDJ junctions.

The sample holds a few counts of this clone. Its cognate antigen is unknown. Other DNA variants within this sample encode the same CDR3. This TCR derives from a man aged 25-40 years with type 1 diabetes. Sample: naive CD4+ T cells from blood. The chain recombines TRBV29-1 with TRBJ2-4; D is possibly TRBD1 (6 bases). CDR3 region: CSVAGQLAKNIQYF. The CDR3 coding sequence is TGCAGCGTTGCCGGACAGCTAGCCAAAAACATTCAGTACTTC.